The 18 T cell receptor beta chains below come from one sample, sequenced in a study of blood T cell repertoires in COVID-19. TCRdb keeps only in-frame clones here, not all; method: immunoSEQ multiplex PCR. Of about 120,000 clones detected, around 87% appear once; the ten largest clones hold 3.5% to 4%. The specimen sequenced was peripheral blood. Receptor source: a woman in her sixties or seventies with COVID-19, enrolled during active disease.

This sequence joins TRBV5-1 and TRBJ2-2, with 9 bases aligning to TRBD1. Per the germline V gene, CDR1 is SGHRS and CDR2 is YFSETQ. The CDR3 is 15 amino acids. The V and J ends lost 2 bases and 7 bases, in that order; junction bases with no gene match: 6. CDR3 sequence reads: CASSLQGALNGELFF. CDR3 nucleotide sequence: TGCGCCAGCAGCTTACAGGGGGCGTTGAACGGGGAGCTGTTTTTT. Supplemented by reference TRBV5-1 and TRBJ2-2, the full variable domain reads KAGVTQTPRYLIKTRGQQVTLSCSPISGHRSVSWYQQTPGQGLQFLFEYFSETQRNKGNFPGRFSGRQFSNSRSEMNVSTLELGDSALYLCASSLQGALNGELFFGEGSRLTVL.

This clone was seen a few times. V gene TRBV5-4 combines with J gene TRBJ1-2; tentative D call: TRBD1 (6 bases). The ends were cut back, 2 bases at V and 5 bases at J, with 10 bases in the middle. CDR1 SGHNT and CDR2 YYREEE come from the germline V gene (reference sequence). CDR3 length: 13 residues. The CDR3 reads CASSLGQTYGYTF. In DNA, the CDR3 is TGTGCCAGCAGCTTAGGACAGACTTATGGCTACACCTTC.

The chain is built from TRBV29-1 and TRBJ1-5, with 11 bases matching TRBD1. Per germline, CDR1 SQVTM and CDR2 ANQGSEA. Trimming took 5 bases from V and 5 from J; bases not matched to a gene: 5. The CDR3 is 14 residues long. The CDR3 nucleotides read TGCAGCGTTACGGGACAGGGGGTGGATCAGCCCCAGCATTTT. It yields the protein CSVTGQGVDQPQHF. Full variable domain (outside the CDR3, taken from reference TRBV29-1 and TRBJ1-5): SAVISQKPSRDICQRGTSLTIQCQVDSQVTMMFWYRQQPGQSLTLIATANQGSEATYESGFVIDKFPISRPNLTFSTLTVSNMSPEDSSIYLCSVTGQGVDQPQHFGDGTRLSIL.

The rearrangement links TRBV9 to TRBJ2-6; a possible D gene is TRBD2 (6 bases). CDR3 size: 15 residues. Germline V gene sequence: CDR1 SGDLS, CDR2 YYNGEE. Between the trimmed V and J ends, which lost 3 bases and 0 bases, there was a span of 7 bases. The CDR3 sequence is CASSARDSGANVLTF. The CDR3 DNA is TGTGCCAGCAGCGCGCGGGACTCTGGGGCCAACGTCCTGACTTTC.

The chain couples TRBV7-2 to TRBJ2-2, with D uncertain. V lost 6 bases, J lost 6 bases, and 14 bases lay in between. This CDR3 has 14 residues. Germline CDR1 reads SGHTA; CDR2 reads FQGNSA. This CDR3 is CASRSQGAAGELFF. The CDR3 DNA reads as TGTGCCAGCAGGAGCCAAGGAGCTGCCGGGGAGCTGTTTTTT.

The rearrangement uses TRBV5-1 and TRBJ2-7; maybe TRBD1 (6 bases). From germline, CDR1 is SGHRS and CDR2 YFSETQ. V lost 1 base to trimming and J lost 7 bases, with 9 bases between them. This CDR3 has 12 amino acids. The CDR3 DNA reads TGCGCCAGCAGCTTGTTGGGGGCGGAGCAGTACTTC. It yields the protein CASSLLGAEQYF.

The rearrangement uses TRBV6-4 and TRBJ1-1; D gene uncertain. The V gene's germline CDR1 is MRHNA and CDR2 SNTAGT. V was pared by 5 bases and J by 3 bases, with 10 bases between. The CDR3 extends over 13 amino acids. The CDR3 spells CASSKDGDTEAFF. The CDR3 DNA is TGTGCCAGCAGTAAAGATGGAGACACTGAAGCTTTCTTT.

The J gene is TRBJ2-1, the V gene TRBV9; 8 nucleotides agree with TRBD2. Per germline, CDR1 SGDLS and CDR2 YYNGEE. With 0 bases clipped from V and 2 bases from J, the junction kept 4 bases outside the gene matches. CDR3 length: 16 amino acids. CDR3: CASSVVLAGTYNEQFF. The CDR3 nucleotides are TGTGCCAGCAGCGTAGTTTTAGCGGGGACCTACAATGAGCAGTTCTTC.

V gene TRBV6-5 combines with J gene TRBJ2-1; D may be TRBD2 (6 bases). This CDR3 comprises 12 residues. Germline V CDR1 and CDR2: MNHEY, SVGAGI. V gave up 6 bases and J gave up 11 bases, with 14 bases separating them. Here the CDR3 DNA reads TGTGCCAGCAGCACGGGGGACTCCAAGCAGTTCTTC. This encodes CASSTGDSKQFF.

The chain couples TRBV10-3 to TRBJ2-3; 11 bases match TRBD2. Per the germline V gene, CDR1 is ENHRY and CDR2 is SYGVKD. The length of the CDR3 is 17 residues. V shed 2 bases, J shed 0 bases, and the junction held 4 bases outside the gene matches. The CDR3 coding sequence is TGTGCCATCAGTGAGCCTAGGACTAGCGGGAGCACAGATACGCAGTATTTT. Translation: CAISEPRTSGSTDTQYF.

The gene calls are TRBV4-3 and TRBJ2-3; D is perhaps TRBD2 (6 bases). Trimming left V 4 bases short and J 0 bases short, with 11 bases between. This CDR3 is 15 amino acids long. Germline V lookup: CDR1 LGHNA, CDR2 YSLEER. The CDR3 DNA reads TGCGCCAGCAGCCCCTCGGACTACAGCACAGATACGCAGTATTTT. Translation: CASSPSDYSTDTQYF.

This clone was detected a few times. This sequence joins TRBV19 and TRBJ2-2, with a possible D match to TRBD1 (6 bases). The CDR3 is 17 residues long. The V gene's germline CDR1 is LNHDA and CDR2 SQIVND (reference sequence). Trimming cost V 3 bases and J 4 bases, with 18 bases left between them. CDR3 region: CASSMGLAGAITGELFF. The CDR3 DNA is TGTGCCAGTAGTATGGGGTTGGCAGGGGCCATCACCGGGGAGCTGTTTTTT.

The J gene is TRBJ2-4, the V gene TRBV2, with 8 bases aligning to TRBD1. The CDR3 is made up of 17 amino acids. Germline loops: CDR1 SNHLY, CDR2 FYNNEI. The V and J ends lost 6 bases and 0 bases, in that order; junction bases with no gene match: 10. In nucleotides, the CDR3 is TGTGCCAGCAGGAGATTGGGGACAGGACTAGCCAAAAACATTCAGTACTTC. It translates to CASRRLGTGLAKNIQYF.

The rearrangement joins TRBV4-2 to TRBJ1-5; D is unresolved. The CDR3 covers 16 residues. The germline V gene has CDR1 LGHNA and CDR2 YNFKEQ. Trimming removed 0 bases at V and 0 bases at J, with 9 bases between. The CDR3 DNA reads TGTGCCAGCAGCCAAGATGTACAGATTAGCAATCAGCCCCAGCATTTT. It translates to CASSQDVQISNQPQHF.

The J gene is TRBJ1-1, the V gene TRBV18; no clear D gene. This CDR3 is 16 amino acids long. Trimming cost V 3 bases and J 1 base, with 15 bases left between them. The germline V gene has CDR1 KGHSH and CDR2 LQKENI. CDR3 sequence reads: CASSPSGGRGNTEAFF. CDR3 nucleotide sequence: TGTGCCAGCTCACCCTCGGGAGGGAGAGGGAACACTGAAGCTTTCTTT.

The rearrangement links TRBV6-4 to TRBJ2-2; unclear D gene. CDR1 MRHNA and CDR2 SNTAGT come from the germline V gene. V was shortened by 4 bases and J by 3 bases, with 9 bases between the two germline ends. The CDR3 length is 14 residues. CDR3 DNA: TGTGCCAGCAGTGTCGAAGCCCACACCGGGGAGCTGTTTTTT. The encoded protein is CASSVEAHTGELFF.

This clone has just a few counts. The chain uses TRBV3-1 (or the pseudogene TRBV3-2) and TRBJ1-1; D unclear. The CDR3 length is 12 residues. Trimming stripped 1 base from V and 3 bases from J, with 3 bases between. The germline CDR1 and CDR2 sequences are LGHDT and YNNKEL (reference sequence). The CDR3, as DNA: TGTGCCAGCAGCCAAGTCTACACTGAAGCTTTCTTT. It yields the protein CASSQVYTEAFF.

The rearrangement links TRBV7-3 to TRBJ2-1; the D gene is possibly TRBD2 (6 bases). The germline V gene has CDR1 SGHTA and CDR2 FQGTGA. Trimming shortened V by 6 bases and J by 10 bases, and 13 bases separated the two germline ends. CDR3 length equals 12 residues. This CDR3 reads CASRGSGAEQFF. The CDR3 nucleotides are TGTGCCAGCAGGGGTAGCGGAGCCGAGCAGTTCTTC.